This paragraph covers one TCR beta chain sequence. This sample was included in a study of T cell changes during pregnancy in multiple sclerosis. The method was immunoSEQ multiplex PCR; TCRdb's version includes in-frame clones alone and lacks a portion of them. The sample yields tens of thousands of clones, around 92% seen once. This CDR3 spans 15 amino acids. In germline, CDR1 is SGDLS, CDR2 YYNGEE. V shed 5 bases and J shed 1 base, with 12 bases lying between them. The source material was CD4+ T cells from peripheral blood mononuclear cells, sampled after pregnancy. The sequence derives from a female donor in good health, enrolled as a control in a pregnancy study. This sequence joins TRBV9 and TRBJ2-2; TRBD2 is a possible D gene (6 bases). CDR3 coding DNA: TGTGCCAGCAGTTCGGGGGTCCGGAACACCGGGGAGCTGTTTTTT. This codes for CASSSGVRNTGELFF.